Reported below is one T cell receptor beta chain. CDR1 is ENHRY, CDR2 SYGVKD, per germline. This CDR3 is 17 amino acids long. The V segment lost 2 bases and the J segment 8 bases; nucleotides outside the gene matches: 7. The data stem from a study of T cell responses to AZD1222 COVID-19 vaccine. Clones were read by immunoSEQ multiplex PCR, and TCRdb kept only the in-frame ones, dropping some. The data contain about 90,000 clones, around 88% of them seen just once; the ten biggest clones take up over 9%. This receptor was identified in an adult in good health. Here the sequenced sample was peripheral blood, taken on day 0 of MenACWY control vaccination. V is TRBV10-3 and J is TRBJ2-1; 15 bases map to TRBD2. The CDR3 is CAISEGTSGGKRDEQFF. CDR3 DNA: TGTGCCATCAGTGAGGGGACTAGCGGGGGGAAAAGAGATGAGCAGTTCTTC.